Given below is one T cell receptor beta chain in context. Its matching antigen is unknown. Libraries were prepared by immunoSEQ multiplex PCR; TCRdb keeps only in-frame clonotypes and omits some of them. The sample comprises 100,000 to 150,000 clones, roughly 84% of which are singletons, and over 5% rests with the top ten. The data stem from a study of T cell responses to AZD1222 COVID-19 vaccine. Study summary: It was second doses at about 4 or about 12 weeks that were pooled. General observations from the study: There were mostly white British donors and more females than males, and clonal diversity was possibly underestimated. CD4 TCRs covered the whole spike, strongest at regions 160-218 and 743-854.

CDR1 is MDHEN, CDR2 SYDVKM, per germline. This CDR3 is built from 12 residues. With 6 bases clipped from V and 7 bases from J, the junction kept 3 bases outside the gene matches. The material was peripheral blood, obtained on day 0 of AZD1222 vaccination. The sequence came from an adult in good health. The V and J genes are TRBV28 and TRBJ1-2, with 9 bases lining up with TRBD1. The CDR3 reads CASRDRGGGYTF. In DNA form, the CDR3 reads TGTGCCAGCAGGGACAGGGGTGGTGGCTACACCTTC.